The clone carrying this TCR delta chain is categorized as medium-sized. The data stem from a study of gamma-delta chains in newborns, infants, children. Across the whole study: Microbial exposure reportedly drives polyclonal innate γδ T cell expansion after birth.

TCRdb fed the reads into CATT to redo clone calling. The sample has 3,100 or so delta-chain clones; 2.6% are singletons. V was cut by 3 bases and J by 5 bases, with 21 bases left in between. Germline V gives CDR1 GEAIGNYY, CDR2 EKD. CDR3 length: 16 residues. The sequenced sample consisted of blood. The TCR sequence derives from a child who was a newborn, infant or young child, either healthy, febrile or measles-vaccinated (not recorded which). The chain joins TRDV2 to TRDJ1, with D perhaps TRDD3 (6 bases). CDR3 sequence (DNA): TGTGCCTGTGACGCACTTGGGGATCGGATGGCGGATAAACTCATCTTT. The encoded protein is CACDALGDRMADKLIF.